The text below deals with one TCR beta chain. This clone was counted a few times. Its antigen is unknown. It has no much larger one-base neighbor in the sample; base qualities were not kept. The sample belongs to a study of a mutant IDH1 vaccine in newly diagnosed glioma (dated by TCRdb to the early 2020s). Describing the broader study: Eight vaccinations were administered to patients in weeks 1, 3, 5, 7, 11, 15, 19 and 23, corresponding to visits V03 through V10. Prior to enrollment, standard therapy consisting of radiotherapy alone, temozolomide alone, or radiochemotherapy with temozolomide had been administered to patients, with the combination being received by most patients. Of the 32 treated patients, approximately 62% were male and approximately 40% were female, and the mean age was roughly 40 years. For exploratory analyses, longitudinal TCRB deep sequencing was carried out in 25 to 30 treated patients wherever samples were available. Vaccination started 4-6 weeks after radiotherapy alone, or was given together with temozolomide cycles in the groups whose treatment included chemotherapy. Peripheral blood samples were drawn at six visits, namely V03 (baseline), V05, V07, V10, V12 and V13.

The method behind the library was the immunoSEQ multiplex PCR assay. Rearranged TCR beta chain sequences were amplified using the hsTCRB Kit according to the manufacturer's protocol. An Illumina MiSeq was used to sequence the TCRB libraries. The authors' analysis ran thus. The proprietary platform of the kit vendor was used for demultiplexing, trimming and gene mapping. TCRdb carries this immuneACCESS record with in-frame sequences only. Its versions omit some clonotypes, under half of them owing to an unresolved V gene in the studies checked, with the rest unexplained. V, J and clone size are those of that table, while D and trimming were read from the DNA. For this sample the table gives about 64,000 clones, of which 65% to 85% were detected only once. Approximately 8.3% of the sample comes from the top ten. Overall results and qualifications from the work: The authors stated that sample limitations prevented analyses of patient blood samples from being reproduced. Changes in the top peripheral T cell clonotypes picked up by TCRB sequencing did not appear to be linked to pseudoprogression. Availability determined which PBMC samples were chosen for TCRB deep sequencing. Immune responses induced by the vaccine were seen in roughly 95% of patients across multiple MHC alleles.

What this sample's time point label stands for: week 11, during vaccination. A 20-mer mutant IDH1 peptide at 300 micrograms in Montanide made up each vaccine dose, which was injected subcutaneously together with topical imiquimod. All donors had newly diagnosed IDH1-mutant astrocytomas of WHO grade 3 or 4 that showed loss of nuclear ATRX. The samples were drawn from NOA16, a multicentre, single-arm, open-label phase I trial in Germany that tested a mutant IDH1 peptide vaccine in humans for the first time. Genomic DNA for TCRB sequencing was extracted from EDTA blood using the DNeasy Blood and Tissue Kit. The sample in question was PBMCs, obtained from a glioma patient whose treatment included an IDH1 peptide vaccine. The sequence came from a woman between 50 and 59 years old with glioma.

The DNA sequence is TGTGCCAGCAGTTTAGACAGGAACTCCTACAATGAGCAGTTCTTC. This gives the protein CASSLDRNSYNEQFF. The chain is assembled from TRBV27 and TRBJ2-1; perhaps TRBD1 is the D gene, with 6 bases matching. The CDR3 runs 15 amino acids, cysteine and phenylalanine included. Kept here is only the CDR3 DNA, which spans 45 bases and is read in frame from base 1. Taken from the germline V gene (reference sequence), the CDR1 and CDR2 loops are MNHEY and SMNVEV. At the junction V is shortened by 2 bases and J by 0 bases, with 8 bases in between.